This T cell receptor (beta chain) comes out of a study of OX40 agonist ivuxolimab in advanced cancers. Study observations and caveats: Partial responders at 0.1-3.0 mg/kg showed near-lowest clonal expansion. Also present in some nonresponders was a low level of normalized T-cell clonal expansion.

At cycle 4 day 1, cycle 7 day 1, and baseline, blood was sampled. Method: immunoSEQ multiplex PCR; TCRdb's copy keeps in-frame clones and lacks some. The table has 65,000 to 85,000 clones, about 85% seen once. CDR1 MGHRA and CDR2 YSYEKL come from the germline V gene. The CDR3 is made up of 14 amino acids. Trimming removed 4 bases from V and 1 base from J; junction bases left unmatched: 3. Concerning this clone itself: Its antigen is unidentified.

Sequenced material: CD4+ or CD8+ T cells sorted from blood, taken in a trial of the OX40 agonist ivuxolimab. The receptor was isolated from an adult with an advanced solid tumor such as melanoma, head and neck, liver or kidney cancer. This chain connects TRBV4-1 to TRBJ1-1, with 7 bases lining up with TRBD1. The CDR3 nucleotides are TGCGCCAGCAGCCGCGGACAGGAGAACACTGAAGCTTTCTTT. This sequence encodes CASSRGQENTEAFF.